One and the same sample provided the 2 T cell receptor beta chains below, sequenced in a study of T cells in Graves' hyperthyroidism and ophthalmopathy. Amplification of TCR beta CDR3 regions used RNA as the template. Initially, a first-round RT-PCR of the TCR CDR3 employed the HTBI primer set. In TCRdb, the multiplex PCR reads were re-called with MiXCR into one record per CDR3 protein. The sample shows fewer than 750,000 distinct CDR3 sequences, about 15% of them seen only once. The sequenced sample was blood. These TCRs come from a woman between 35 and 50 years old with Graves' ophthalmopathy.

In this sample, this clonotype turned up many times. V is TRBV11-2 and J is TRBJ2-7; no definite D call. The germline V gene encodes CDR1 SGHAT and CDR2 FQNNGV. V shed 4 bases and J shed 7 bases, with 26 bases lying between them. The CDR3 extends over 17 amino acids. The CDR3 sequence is CASSSGFPSGPSGEQYF. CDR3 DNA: TGTGCCAGCAGCTCCGGTTTCCCCTCTGGGCCATCGGGTGAGCAGTACTTC.

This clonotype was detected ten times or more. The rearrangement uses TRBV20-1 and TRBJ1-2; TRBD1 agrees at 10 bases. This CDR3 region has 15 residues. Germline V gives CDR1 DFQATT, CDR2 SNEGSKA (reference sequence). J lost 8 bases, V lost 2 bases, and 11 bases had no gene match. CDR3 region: CSARSLTGGAKGYTF. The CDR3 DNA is TGCAGTGCTAGAAGCTTGACAGGGGGCGCAAAGGGCTACACCTTC.